Shown below are 19 T cell receptor beta chains from a single sample sequenced in a study of cytomegalovirus exposure and HLA in healthy donors (dated by TCRdb to 2015 to 2018). Receptors were amplified or captured by the immunoSEQ multiplex PCR assay. For the multiplex PCR, a mixture combining 60 forward primers for TCR Vbeta segments and 13 reverse primers for TCR Jbeta segments was used. TCRdb obtained this table from immuneACCESS and retained in-frame rearrangements with V and J assigned. These tables miss some clones; where compared with another copy, unresolved V genes account for less than half of the shortfall, and the remainder is unexplained. This sample lists some 130,000 clones; around 76% were detected once. Roughly 7.2% of the sample is held by the ten biggest clonotypes. The material sequenced was PBMCs. The receptors were gathered from a male donor in good health and CMV-seronegative.

V usage is TRBV30 and J usage is TRBJ1-2; D is uncertain. CDR1 is GTSNPN, CDR2 SVGIG, per germline (reference sequence). V gave up 2 bases and J gave up 0 bases, with 10 bases separating them. The CDR3 is 14 amino acids. The CDR3 DNA reads as TGTGCCTGGAGTCCCGGAACAGCTAACTATGGCTACACCTTC. As protein: CAWSPGTANYGYTF. The full variable domain, rest sourced from reference TRBV30 and TRBJ1-2, is SQTIHQWPATLVQPVGSPLSLECTVEGTSNPNLYWYRQAAGRGLQLLFYSVGIGQISSEVPQNLSASRPQDRQFILSSKKLLLSDSGFYLCAWSPGTANYGYTFGSGTRLTVV.

The rearrangement links TRBV5-4 to TRBJ1-1, with D unclear. Trimming removed 3 bases at V and 4 bases at J, with 10 bases between. There are 13 residues in the CDR3. CDR1 is SGHNT and CDR2 is YYREEE in the germline V gene (reference sequence). The DNA of the CDR3 is TGTGCCAGCAGCTCCCCGGGGTTCACTGAAGCTTTCTTT. Translated, it gives CASSSPGFTEAFF.

The chain uses TRBV7-6 and TRBJ2-7; 7 bases map to TRBD2. The V gene end was trimmed by 5 bases and the J gene end by 3 bases; junction bases not matched to a gene: 10. Germline V lookup: CDR1 SGHVS, CDR2 FNYEAQ. The CDR3 loop spans 15 amino acids. The CDR3 region is CASSARGERDYEQYF. The DNA of the CDR3 is TGTGCCAGCAGCGCCCGGGGGGAGCGAGACTACGAGCAGTACTTC.

The chain joins TRBV5-1 to TRBJ2-3; TRBD2 matches at 9 bases. CDR1 and CDR2 from the germline V gene are SGHRS and YFSETQ. Germline trimming cut 4 bases from V and 3 bases from J; bases unmatched to any gene: 6. CDR3 size: 15 residues. The CDR3 sequence is CASSLLSGGTDTQYF. CDR3 in DNA: TGCGCCAGCAGCCTCCTGAGCGGGGGGACAGATACGCAGTATTTT.

V usage is TRBV5-1 and J usage is TRBJ2-2; TRBD1 might be the D (5 bases). The CDR3 spans 14 residues. Germline CDR1 is SGHRS and CDR2 is YFSETQ. Trimming took 1 base from V and 4 from J, leaving 8 bases between them. The CDR3 loop reads CASSLNRGTGELFF. CDR3 nucleotides: TGCGCCAGCAGCTTGAATAGGGGCACCGGGGAGCTGTTTTTT.

The chain employs TRBV28 and TRBJ2-7; 7 positions match TRBD2. The CDR3 has 16 amino acids. V lost 3 bases to trimming and J lost 3 bases; unmatched junction nucleotides: 11. CDR1 is MDHEN and CDR2 is SYDVKM in the germline V gene. The CDR3 is CASSFLAGESIYEQYF. As DNA, the CDR3 is TGTGCCAGCAGTTTCTTGGCGGGAGAGTCTATCTACGAGCAGTACTTC. Full variable domain (rest looked up from reference TRBV28 and TRBJ2-7): DVKVTQSSRYLVKRTGEKVFLECVQDMDHENMFWYRQDPGLGLRLIYFSYDVKMKEKGDIPEGYSVSREKKERFSLILESASTNQTSMYLCASSFLAGESIYEQYFGPGTRLTVT.

The rearrangement links TRBV6-4 to TRBJ1-2; 8 bases match TRBD1. The CDR3 has 13 residues. CDR1 MRHNA and CDR2 SNTAGT come from the germline V gene. Unmatched junction bases numbered 6, after V lost 6 bases and J lost 6 bases. The CDR3 region is CASRDQGADGYTF. Here the CDR3 DNA reads TGTGCCAGCAGGGATCAGGGGGCCGATGGCTACACCTTC.

In its sample, this clone was seen a few times. The chain links TRBV10-3 to TRBJ1-6; no clear D. This CDR3 spans 14 amino acids. The V gene's germline CDR1 is ENHRY and CDR2 SYGVKD. V lost 3 bases to trimming and J lost 4 bases, with 7 bases between them. The CDR3 here is CAISDSPYNSPLHF. CDR3 DNA: TGTGCCATCAGTGATAGTCCTTATAATTCACCCCTCCACTTT.

The chain employs TRBV10-2 and TRBJ2-2, with 8 bases lining up with TRBD1. After removal of 8 bases from V and 5 bases from J, the junction contained 7 bases not matched to a gene. Germline assignment: CDR1 WSHSY and CDR2 SAAADI. This CDR3 spans 14 amino acids. CDR3: CASSDRAVTGELFF. In nucleotides, the CDR3 is TGCGCCAGCTCGGACAGGGCTGTAACCGGGGAGCTGTTTTTT.

The chain joins TRBV9 to TRBJ2-5; 8 nucleotides line up with TRBD2. CDR3 length: 15 amino acids. Germline lookup yields CDR1 SGDLS and CDR2 YYNGEE. After removal of 6 bases from V and 2 bases from J, the junction contained 9 bases not matched to a gene. The CDR3 spells CASTLNSGEQETQYF. The CDR3 DNA is TGTGCCAGCACCCTTAATAGCGGGGAACAAGAGACCCAGTACTTC.

The V gene is TRBV10-3, the J gene TRBJ1-4, with a weak D call TRBD1 (5 bases). Trimming stripped 10 bases from V and 7 bases from J, with 16 bases between. The CDR3 has 13 amino acids. Per the germline V gene, CDR1 is ENHRY and CDR2 is SYGVKD. DNA of the CDR3: TGTGCCACCAAGCCCGGGACTGGTGAAAAACTGTTTTTT. It encodes CATKPGTGEKLFF.

The chain has TRBV7-2 and TRBJ1-3, with D possibly matching TRBD1 (5 bases). CDR3 length: 17 residues. The germline CDR1 and CDR2 sequences are SGHTA and FQGNSA. Trimming removed 5 bases at V and 0 bases at J, with 17 bases between. CDR3 coding DNA: TGTGCCAGCAGCCCCCCGGGGGGACTACCCTCTGGAAACACCATATATTTT. Translation gives CASSPPGGLPSGNTIYF.

The J gene is TRBJ2-6, the V gene TRBV4-1; 8 bases align to TRBD1. The germline V gene encodes CDR1 MGHRA and CDR2 YSYEKL. Trimming cost V 4 bases and J 2 bases; bases outside gene matches: 13. This CDR3 spans 19 amino acids. CDR3 nucleotide sequence: TGCGCCAGCAGCCCCAATTCCGGACAGGGAACTGCTGGGGCCAACGTCCTGACTTTC. Protein sequence: CASSPNSGQGTAGANVLTF.

This chain uses TRBV25-1 with TRBJ1-4, with 9 bases that match TRBD1. V trimming: 2 bases; J trimming: 5 bases; junction bases outside the gene matches: 12. Germline V gene sequence: CDR1 MGHDK, CDR2 SYGVNS. CDR3 length: 18 amino acids. CDR3 protein: CASSETKGTGSRNEKLFF. In DNA form, the CDR3 reads TGTGCCAGCAGTGAAACCAAGGGGACAGGGAGCCGAAATGAAAAACTGTTTTTT.

The chain couples TRBV28 to TRBJ1-1, with D uncertain. This CDR3 has 12 amino acids. Germline CDR1 reads MDHEN; CDR2 reads SYDVKM. V lost 4 bases and J 5 bases, leaving 8 bases between the germline ends. As DNA, the CDR3 is TGTGCCAGCAGTTGGGGAGGGACTGAAGCTTTCTTT. It specifies CASSWGGTEAFF.

This clone was seen only a few times. This sequence joins TRBV9 and TRBJ2-7; 7 bases are shared with TRBD1. V was pared by 4 bases and J by 6 bases, with 4 bases of the junction left unmatched. This CDR3 comprises 12 residues. The germline V gene encodes CDR1 SGDLS and CDR2 YYNGEE. DNA of the CDR3: TGTGCCAGCAGCTCCAGGGGGTCCGAGCAGTACTTC. Its translation is CASSSRGSEQYF.

The rearrangement uses TRBV9 and TRBJ2-1; D uncertain. Trimming stripped 2 bases from V and 0 bases from J, with 6 bases between. Germline V lookup: CDR1 SGDLS, CDR2 YYNGEE. The CDR3 length is 14 residues. The CDR3: CASSVSSSYNEQFF. DNA for the CDR3: TGTGCCAGCAGCGTTAGTAGCTCCTACAATGAGCAGTTCTTC.

The chain uses TRBV5-1 and TRBJ2-6; 7 nucleotides align to TRBD2. CDR3 length: 16 residues. V shed 0 bases, J shed 0 bases, and the junction held 0 bases outside the gene matches. Germline V lookup: CDR1 SGHRS, CDR2 YFSETQ. CDR3: CASSLGGGSGANVLTF. CDR3 in DNA: TGCGCCAGCAGCTTGGGGGGGGGCTCTGGGGCCAACGTCCTGACTTTC.

The CDR3 reads CASSLSQNNEQFF. The CDR3, as DNA: TGTGCCAGCAGCTTAAGTCAGAACAATGAGCAGTTCTTC. The chain recombines TRBV7-3 with TRBJ2-1; D is unresolved. V shed 1 base and J shed 5 bases, with 6 bases lying between them. The CDR3 contains 13 residues. Germline V gene lookup returns CDR1 SGHTA and CDR2 FQGTGA.